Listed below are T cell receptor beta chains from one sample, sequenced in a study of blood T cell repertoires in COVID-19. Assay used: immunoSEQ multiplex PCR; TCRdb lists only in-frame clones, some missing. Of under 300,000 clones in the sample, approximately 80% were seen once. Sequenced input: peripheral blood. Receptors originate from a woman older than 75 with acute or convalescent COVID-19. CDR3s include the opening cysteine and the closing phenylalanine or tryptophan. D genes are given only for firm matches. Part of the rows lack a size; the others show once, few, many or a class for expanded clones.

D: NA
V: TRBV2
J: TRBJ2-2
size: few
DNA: TGTGCCAGCAGTGTCCGGGTCGCAGGGACCGGGGAGCTGTTTTTT
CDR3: CASSVRVAGTGELFF

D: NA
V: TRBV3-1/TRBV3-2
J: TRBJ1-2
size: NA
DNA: TGTGCCAGCAGCCAAGGGGCCGGAGGGACGGAACGTAGGGGCTACACCTTC
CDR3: CASSQGAGGTERRGYTF

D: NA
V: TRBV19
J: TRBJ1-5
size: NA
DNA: TGTGCCAGTAGTTCCCAGGGAGGGGTTAGCAATCAGCCCCAGCATTTT
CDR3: CASSSQGGVSNQPQHF

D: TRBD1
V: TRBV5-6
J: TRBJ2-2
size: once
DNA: TGTGCCAGCATCAACAGGGGGCTTAGGGCCGGGGAGCTGTTTTTT
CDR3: CASINRGLRAGELFF

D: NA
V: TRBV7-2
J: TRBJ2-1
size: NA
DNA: TGTGCCAGCAGCTTAGCTAGCCCGAACTACAATGAGCAGTTCTTC
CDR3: CASSLASPNYNEQFF

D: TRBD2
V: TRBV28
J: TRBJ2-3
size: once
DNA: TGTGCCAGCAGTCCTCCAACTAGCGGGGGGCCCTATTCCGTTACGCAGTATTTT
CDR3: CASSPPTSGGPYSVTQYF

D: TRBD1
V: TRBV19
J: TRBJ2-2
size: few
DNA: TGTGCCAGTAGTATAGATCACAGGCAGGGGGCGAAGAAATACACCGGGGAGCTGTTTTTT
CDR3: CASSIDHRQGAKKYTGELFF

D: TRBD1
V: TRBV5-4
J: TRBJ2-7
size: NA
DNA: TGTGCCAGCAGCTCCCTGGCGGGACAGGGGGGCTACGAGCAGTACTTC
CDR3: CASSSLAGQGGYEQYF

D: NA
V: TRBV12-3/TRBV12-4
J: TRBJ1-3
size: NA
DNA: TGTGCCAGCAGGCTATCTGGAAACACCATATATTTT
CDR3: CASRLSGNTIYF

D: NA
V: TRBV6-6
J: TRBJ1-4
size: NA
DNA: TGTGCCAGCAGTTACGGGAAGACCCCTGGGAGTGAAAAACTGTTTTTT
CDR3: CASSYGKTPGSEKLFF

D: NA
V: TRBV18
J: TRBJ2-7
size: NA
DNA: TGTGCCAGCTCACCTGAATCTGGGGGGTCAACCTACGAGCAGTACTTC
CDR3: CASSPESGGSTYEQYF

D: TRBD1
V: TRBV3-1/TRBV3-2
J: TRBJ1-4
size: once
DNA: TGTGCCAGCAGCCAATACCAGACAGGGGATCCTCTTGAAAAACTGTTTTTT
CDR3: CASSQYQTGDPLEKLFF